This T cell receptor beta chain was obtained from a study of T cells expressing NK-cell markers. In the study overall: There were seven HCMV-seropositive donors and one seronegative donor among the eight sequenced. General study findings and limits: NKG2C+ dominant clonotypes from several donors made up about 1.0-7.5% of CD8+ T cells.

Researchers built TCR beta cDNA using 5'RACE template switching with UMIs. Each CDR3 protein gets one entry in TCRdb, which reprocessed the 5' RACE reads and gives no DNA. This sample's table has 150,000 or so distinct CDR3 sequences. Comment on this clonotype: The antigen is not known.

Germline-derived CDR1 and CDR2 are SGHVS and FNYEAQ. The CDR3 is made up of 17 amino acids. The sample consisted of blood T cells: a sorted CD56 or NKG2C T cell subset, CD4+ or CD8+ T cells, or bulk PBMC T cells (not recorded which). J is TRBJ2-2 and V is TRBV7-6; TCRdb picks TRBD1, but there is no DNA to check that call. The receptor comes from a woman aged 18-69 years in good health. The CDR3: CASSARFKGRYTGELFF.